A single sample is the source of the 19 T cell receptor beta chains below, sequenced in a study of early T cells in non-severe SARS-CoV-2 infection (TCRdb year 2021). Receptors were amplified or captured by 5' RACE. Instrument on record: NextSeq 500. TCRdb's own reprocessing of the public reads used fastp at Q25 and MiXCR and kept productive beta chains. Duplicate CDR3 protein sequences are folded into a single record with the most common DNA and genes. In all, the sample holds more than 25,000 distinct CDR3 sequences, and about 4.5% of those were seen once. In total, the top ten clones hold approximately 5% of the sample. The material sequenced was whole blood, taken at baseline. The receptors here all came from an adult who was a healthcare worker with PCR-confirmed SARS-CoV-2 infection or an uninfected control (not recorded which).

The table lists this clonotype with many counts. This chain uses TRBV7-2 with TRBJ2-7; TRBD1 matches at 7 bases. J lost 6 bases, V lost 5 bases, and 13 bases had no gene match. CDR3 length: 15 residues. Germline V gene lookup returns CDR1 SGHTA and CDR2 FQGNSA. The CDR3 nucleotides read TGTGCCAGCAGCCCATCCAGTGACAGGGTAGGCGAGCAGTACTTC. Translated, it gives CASSPSSDRVGEQYF.

The chain uses TRBV6-2 or TRBV6-3 and TRBJ2-7; D uncertain. CDR3 length: 14 amino acids. Trimming shortened V by 3 bases and J by 2 bases, and 11 bases separated the two germline ends. Looked up from germline, CDR1 is MNHEY and CDR2 is SVGEGT. CDR3: CASSYSSSPYEQYF. The DNA for the CDR3 is TGTGCCAGCAGTTATTCCAGCTCTCCCTACGAGCAGTACTTC.

This clonotype occurred many times. This rearrangement joins TRBV29-1 to TRBJ1-2, with D possibly being TRBD1 (6 bases). The ends were cut back, 7 bases at V and 5 bases at J, with 20 bases in the middle. Per germline, CDR1 SQVTM and CDR2 ANQGSEA. The CDR3 consists of 14 residues. As DNA, the CDR3 is TGCAGCGCCGAAGGAGCTCAGGGGCGGTATGGCTACACCTTC. Residues: CSAEGAQGRYGYTF.

This clonotype was picked up many times. The genes are TRBV6-1 and TRBJ1-1; D is possibly TRBD1 (5 bases). Trimming cost V 1 base and J 9 bases, with 9 bases left between them. The CDR3 runs to 12 residues. Germline CDR1 reads MNHNS; CDR2 reads SASEGT. CDR3 sequence (DNA): TGTGCCAGCAGTGAAGGGGGGACTCAAGCTTTCTTT. Its protein product is CASSEGGTQAFF.

This clonotype was picked up many times. This chain connects TRBV3-2 to TRBJ2-5; the table names TRBD1, a call not compared with the DNA. TRBV3-2 is a listed pseudogene. This CDR3 region has 17 residues. The CDR3 nucleotides are TGTGCCAGCAGCCAAGATCCTGAGACAGGGGTCTTGGAGACCCAGTACTTC. It yields the protein CASSQDPETGVLETQYF.

Concerning this clonotype: This may arise from a read error, as a much more abundant clone is one base away. V and J are TRBV7-2 and TRBJ2-7; D unresolved. CDR1 is SGHTA, CDR2 FQGNSA, per germline. The V end lost 2 bases, the J end lost 3 bases, and 14 bases lay between the germline ends. CDR3 length: 15 residues. The CDR3: CASSLFSELGYEQYF. The CDR3 DNA reads TGTGCCAGCAGCTTATTCTCCGAACTGGGCTACGAGCAGTACTTC. Full variable domain (rest looked up from reference TRBV7-2 and TRBJ2-7): GAGVSQSPSNKVTEKGKDVELRCDPISGHTALYWYRQSLGQGLEFLIYFQGNSAPDKSGLPSDRFSAERTGGSVSTLTIQRTQQEDSAVYLCASSLFSELGYEQYFGPGTRLTVT.

This clonotype came up many times. The V and J genes are TRBV4-2 and TRBJ2-1; 8 nucleotides line up with TRBD2. This CDR3 spans 15 amino acids. V lost 4 bases, J lost 1 base, and 3 bases stayed unmatched. The germline V gene encodes CDR1 LGHNA and CDR2 YNFKEQ. CDR3 bases: TGTGCCAGCAGCCCAACGGGGGGGTCCTACAATGAGCAGTTCTTC. The encoded protein is CASSPTGGSYNEQFF.

Ten or more counts support this clonotype. This chain joins TRBV7-8 and TRBJ1-1; perhaps TRBD1 as D (5 bases). Germline lookup yields CDR1 SGHVS and CDR2 FQNEAQ. V lost 5 bases to trimming and J lost 0 bases, with 13 bases between them. CDR3 length: 15 amino acids. The CDR3 protein is CASSPAEGLNTEAFF. DNA of the CDR3: TGTGCCAGCAGCCCCGCGGAGGGACTGAACACTGAAGCTTTCTTT.

This clonotype was picked up many times. The V call is TRBV3-1, the J call TRBJ2-1; 9 nucleotides align to TRBD2. The CDR3 consists of 18 residues. CDR1 and CDR2 from the germline V gene are LGHDT and YNNKEL (reference sequence). J lost 2 bases, V lost 0 bases, and 8 bases had no gene match. The CDR3 region is CASSQDTGASGAYNEQFF. The CDR3, as DNA: TGTGCCAGCAGCCAAGATACAGGGGCTAGCGGGGCCTACAATGAGCAGTTCTTC.

This clonotype was recorded many times. The chain is built from TRBV12-3 or TRBV12-4 and TRBJ2-2, with D perhaps matching TRBD2 (5 bases). CDR3 length equals 16 residues. V lost 8 bases, J lost 0 bases, and 16 bases lay in between. As DNA, the CDR3 is TGTGCCAGCCCAACCCCTCGGGGAGCGAACACCGGGGAGCTGTTTTTT. Translating it yields CASPTPRGANTGELFF.

CDR3 protein: CASSLALLSGGDTGELFF. The CDR3 nucleotides are TGTGCCAGCAGCTTAGCGTTACTTAGCGGGGGGGACACCGGGGAGCTGTTTTTT. V is TRBV7-8 and J is TRBJ2-2, with TRBD2 matching over 11 bases. The CDR3 runs 18 residues. Trimming took 0 bases from V and 3 from J; bases not matched to a gene: 6. Germline CDR1 reads SGHVS; CDR2 reads FQNEAQ.

The sample holds many counts of this clonotype. V usage is TRBV12-3 or TRBV12-4 and J usage is TRBJ2-1; 13 positions match TRBD2. V lost 6 bases, J lost 6 bases, and 5 bases stayed unmatched. The CDR3 covers 15 residues. The CDR3 region has the DNA TGTGCCAGCAGCCTCGGACTAGCGGGAGTCAATGAGCAGTTCTTC. Translating gives CASSLGLAGVNEQFF.

This clonotype has a count of ten or more. This chain links TRBV3-1 with TRBJ2-4; D perhaps matches TRBD2 (7 bases). V was pared by 0 bases and J by 5 bases, with 11 bases between. Germline lookup yields CDR1 LGHDT and CDR2 YNNKEL (reference sequence). The CDR3 contains 15 residues. For the CDR3, the DNA is TGTGCCAGCAGCCAAGATTGGGGGGGCCAAAACATTCAGTACTTC. Translation gives CASSQDWGGQNIQYF.

A note on this clonotype: A single base separates this from a much larger clone, so it may be a read error. The chain couples TRBV14 to TRBJ2-1; no clear D gene. CDR1 and CDR2 (germline): SGHDN, FVKESK. The CDR3 covers 13 residues. V lost 7 bases, J lost 4 bases, and 11 bases lay in between. The CDR3 protein is CASNQIRYNEQFF. The CDR3 coding sequence is TGTGCCAGCAACCAGATACGGTACAATGAGCAGTTCTTC.

This clonotype was recorded many times. This chain links TRBV6-5 with TRBJ2-1, with D possibly matching TRBD2 (6 bases). V gave up 4 bases and J gave up 2 bases, with 12 bases separating them. The V gene's germline CDR1 is MNHEY and CDR2 SVGAGI. The CDR3 sequence is 15 residues long. The CDR3 DNA follows: TGTGCCAGCAGTTCCTCCGGGACTCCCTACAATGAGCAGTTCTTC. This codes for CASSSSGTPYNEQFF.

This clonotype has at least ten counts. The J gene is TRBJ1-4, the V gene TRBV7-9; TRBD1 is a possible D gene (6 bases). This CDR3 is 14 amino acids long. Germline V gene lookup returns CDR1 SEHNR and CDR2 FQNEAQ (reference sequence). Between the trimmed V and J ends, which lost 5 bases and 7 bases, there was a span of 14 bases. The CDR3 region is CASSRTEASEKLFF. The DNA of the CDR3 is TGTGCCAGCAGCCGGACAGAGGCTAGTGAAAAACTGTTTTTT.

This clonotype has a count of ten or more. The V call is TRBV4-3, the J call TRBJ2-1; no firm D call. The germline V gene encodes CDR1 LGHNA and CDR2 YSLEER. Trimming shortened V by 1 base and J by 5 bases, and 6 bases separated the two germline ends. CDR3 size: 13 residues. CDR3 nucleotides: TGCGCCAGCAGCCAAGGGGATGACAATGAGCAGTTCTTC. It encodes CASSQGDDNEQFF.

As concerns this clonotype: Since a much larger clone is just one base distant, this may be a read error. V is TRBV12-3 or TRBV12-4 and J is TRBJ2-6; D unresolved. This CDR3 is built from 13 residues. CDR3 nucleotides: TGTCCCAGCAGTTTACGGTCAACCAACGTCCTGACTTTC. This gives the protein CPSSLRSTNVLTF.

The table lists this clonotype with many counts. This chain connects TRBV6-5 to TRBJ2-4; D possibly corresponds to TRBD1 (6 bases). The CDR3 extends over 11 amino acids. Germline CDR1 MNHEY, CDR2 SVGAGI. The V gene lost 6 bases and the J gene lost 7 bases, with 7 bases spanning the gap. CDR3 region: CASSQGNIQYF. CDR3 DNA sequence: TGTGCCAGCAGCCAGGGGAACATTCAGTACTTC.